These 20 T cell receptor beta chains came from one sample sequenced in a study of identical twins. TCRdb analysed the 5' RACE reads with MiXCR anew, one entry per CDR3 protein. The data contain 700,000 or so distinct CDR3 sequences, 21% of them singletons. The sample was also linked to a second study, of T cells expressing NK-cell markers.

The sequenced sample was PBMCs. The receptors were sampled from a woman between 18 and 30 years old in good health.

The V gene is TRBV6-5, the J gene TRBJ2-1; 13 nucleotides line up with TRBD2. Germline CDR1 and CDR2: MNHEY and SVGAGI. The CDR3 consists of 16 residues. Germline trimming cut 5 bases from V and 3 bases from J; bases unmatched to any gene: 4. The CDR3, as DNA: TGTGCCAGCAGTACTAGCGGGGGGGCCCTCTACAATGAGCAGTTCTTC. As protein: CASSTSGGALYNEQFF.

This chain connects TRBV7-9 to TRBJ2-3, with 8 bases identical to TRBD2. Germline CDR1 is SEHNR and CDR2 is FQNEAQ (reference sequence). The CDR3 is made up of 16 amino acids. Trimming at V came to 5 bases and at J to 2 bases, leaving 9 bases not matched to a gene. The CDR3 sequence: CASSANPGLDTDTQYF. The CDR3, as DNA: TGTGCCAGCAGCGCTAACCCGGGACTAGACACAGATACGCAGTATTTT.

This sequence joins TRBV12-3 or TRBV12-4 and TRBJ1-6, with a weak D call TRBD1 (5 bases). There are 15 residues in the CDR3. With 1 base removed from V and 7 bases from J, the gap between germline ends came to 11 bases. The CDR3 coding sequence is TGTGCCAGCAGTTTAGGGGGGGGGAGCAATTCACCCCTCCACTTT. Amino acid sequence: CASSLGGGSNSPLHF.

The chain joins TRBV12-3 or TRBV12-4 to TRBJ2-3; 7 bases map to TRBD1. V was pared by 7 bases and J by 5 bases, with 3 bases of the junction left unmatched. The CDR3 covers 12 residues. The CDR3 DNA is TGTGCCAGCAAGTACAGGGGAGATACGCAGTATTTT. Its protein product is CASKYRGDTQYF.

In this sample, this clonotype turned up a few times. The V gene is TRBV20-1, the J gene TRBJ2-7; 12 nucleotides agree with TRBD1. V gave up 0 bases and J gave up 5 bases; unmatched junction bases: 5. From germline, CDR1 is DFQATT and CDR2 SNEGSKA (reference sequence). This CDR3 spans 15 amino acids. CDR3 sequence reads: CSARDPGTGGDEQYF. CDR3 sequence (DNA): TGCAGTGCTAGAGACCCCGGGACAGGGGGCGACGAGCAGTACTTC.

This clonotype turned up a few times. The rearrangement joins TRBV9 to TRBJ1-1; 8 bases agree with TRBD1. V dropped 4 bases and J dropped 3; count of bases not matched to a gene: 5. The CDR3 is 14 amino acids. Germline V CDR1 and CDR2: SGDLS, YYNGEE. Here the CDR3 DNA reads TGTGCCAGCAGCTTACAGGGGGGATACACTGAAGCTTTCTTT. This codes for CASSLQGGYTEAFF.

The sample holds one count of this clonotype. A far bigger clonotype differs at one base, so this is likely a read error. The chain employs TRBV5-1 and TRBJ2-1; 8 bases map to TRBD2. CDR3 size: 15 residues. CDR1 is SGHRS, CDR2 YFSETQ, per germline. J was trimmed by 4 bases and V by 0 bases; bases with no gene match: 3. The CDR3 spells CASSLGLARYNEQFF. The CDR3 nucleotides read TGCGCCAGCAGCTTGGGACTAGCGCGTTACAATGAGCAGTTCTTC.

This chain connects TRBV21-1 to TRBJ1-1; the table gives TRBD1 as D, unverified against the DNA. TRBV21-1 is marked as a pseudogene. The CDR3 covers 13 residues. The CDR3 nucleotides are TGTGCCAGCGACGTGGAGGGGGTGACTGAAGCTTTCTTT. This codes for CASDVEGVTEAFF.

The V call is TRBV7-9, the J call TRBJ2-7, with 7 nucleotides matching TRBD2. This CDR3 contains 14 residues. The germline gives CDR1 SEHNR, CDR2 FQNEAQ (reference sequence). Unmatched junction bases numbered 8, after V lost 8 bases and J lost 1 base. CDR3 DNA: TGTGCCAGCGTCCCTCCGGGACTATCCTACGAGCAGTACTTC. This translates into CASVPPGLSYEQYF. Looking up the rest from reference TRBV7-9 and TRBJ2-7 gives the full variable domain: DTGVSQNPRHKITKRGQNVTFRCDPISEHNRLYWYRQTLGQGPEFLTYFQNEAQLEKSRLLSDRFSAERPKGSFSTLEIQRTEQGDSAMYLCASVPPGLSYEQYFGPGTRLTVT.

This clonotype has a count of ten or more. The CDR3 loop reads CASSLWGPGAEAFF. The CDR3 DNA reads TGTGCCAGCAGTTTATGGGGGCCTGGGGCTGAAGCTTTCTTT. The chain recombines TRBV12-3 or TRBV12-4 with TRBJ1-1; D is perhaps TRBD1 (6 bases). The CDR3 sequence is 14 residues long. V gave up 2 bases and J gave up 6 bases, with 13 bases separating them.

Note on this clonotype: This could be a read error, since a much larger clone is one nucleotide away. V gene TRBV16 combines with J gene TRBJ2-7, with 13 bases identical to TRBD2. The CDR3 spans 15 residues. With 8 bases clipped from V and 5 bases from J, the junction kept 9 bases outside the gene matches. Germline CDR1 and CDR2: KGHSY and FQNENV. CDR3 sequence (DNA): TGTGCCAGCTGCCCCACTAGCGGGGGGGCCGACGAGCAGTACTTC. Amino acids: CASCPTSGGADEQYF.

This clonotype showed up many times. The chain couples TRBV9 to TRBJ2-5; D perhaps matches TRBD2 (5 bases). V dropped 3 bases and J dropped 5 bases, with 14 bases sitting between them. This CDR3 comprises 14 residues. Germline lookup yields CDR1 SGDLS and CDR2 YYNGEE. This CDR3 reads CASSAGSVLETQYF. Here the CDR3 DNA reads TGTGCCAGCAGCGCCGGTAGCGTATTGGAGACCCAGTACTTC.

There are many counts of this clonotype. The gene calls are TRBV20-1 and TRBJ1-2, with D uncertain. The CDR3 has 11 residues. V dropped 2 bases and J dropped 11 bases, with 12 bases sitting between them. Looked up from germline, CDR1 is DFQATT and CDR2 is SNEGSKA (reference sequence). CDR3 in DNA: TGCAGTGCTAGAATCGGACTCTCTTACACCTTC. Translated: CSARIGLSYTF.

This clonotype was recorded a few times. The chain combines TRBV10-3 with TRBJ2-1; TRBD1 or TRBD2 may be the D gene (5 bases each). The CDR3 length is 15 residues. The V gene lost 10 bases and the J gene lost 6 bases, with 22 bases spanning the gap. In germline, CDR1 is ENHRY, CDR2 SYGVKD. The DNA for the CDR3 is TGTGCCACATACCCTAGGGACGCTCCGGGCAATGAGCAGTTCTTC. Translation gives CATYPRDAPGNEQFF.

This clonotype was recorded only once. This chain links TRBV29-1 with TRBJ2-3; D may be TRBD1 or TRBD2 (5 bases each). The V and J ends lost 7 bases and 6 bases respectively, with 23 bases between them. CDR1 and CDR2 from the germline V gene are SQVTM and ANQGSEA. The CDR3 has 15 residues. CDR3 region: CSATPGRTHRDTQYF. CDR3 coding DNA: TGCAGCGCTACCCCGGGACGCACACACCGCGATACGCAGTATTTT.

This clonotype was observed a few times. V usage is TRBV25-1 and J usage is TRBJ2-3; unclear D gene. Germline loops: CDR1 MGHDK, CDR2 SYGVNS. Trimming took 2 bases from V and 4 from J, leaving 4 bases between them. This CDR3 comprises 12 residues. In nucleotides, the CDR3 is TGTGCCAGCAGTGAAATCTCAGATACGCAGTATTTT. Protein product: CASSEISDTQYF.

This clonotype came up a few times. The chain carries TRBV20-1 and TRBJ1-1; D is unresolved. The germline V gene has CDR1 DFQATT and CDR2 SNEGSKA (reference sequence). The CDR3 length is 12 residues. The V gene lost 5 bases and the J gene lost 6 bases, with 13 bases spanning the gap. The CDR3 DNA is TGCAGTGCTCCTGCGGGCACCCCTGAAGCTTTCTTT. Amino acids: CSAPAGTPEAFF.

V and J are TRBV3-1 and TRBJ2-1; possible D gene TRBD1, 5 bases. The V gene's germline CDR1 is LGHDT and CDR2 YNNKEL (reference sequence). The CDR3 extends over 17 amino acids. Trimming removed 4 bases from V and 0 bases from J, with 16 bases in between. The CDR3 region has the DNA TGTGCCAGCAGCCGAGTGGGGCGGCTAAGCTCCTACAATGAGCAGTTCTTC. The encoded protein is CASSRVGRLSSYNEQFF.

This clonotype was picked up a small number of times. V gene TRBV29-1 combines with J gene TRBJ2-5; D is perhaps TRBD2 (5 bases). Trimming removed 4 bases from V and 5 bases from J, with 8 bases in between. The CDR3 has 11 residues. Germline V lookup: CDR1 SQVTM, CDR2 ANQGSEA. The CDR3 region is CSVGREETQYF. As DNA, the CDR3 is TGCAGCGTTGGTAGGGAGGAGACCCAGTACTTC.

The chain's CDR3 is CASSALAGVRNEQFF. The CDR3 nucleotides are TGTGCCAGCAGTGCCCTAGCGGGGGTCAGGAATGAGCAGTTCTTC. This chain connects TRBV6-2 or TRBV6-3 to TRBJ2-1; TRBD2 aligns across 10 bases. This CDR3 contains 15 residues. Per germline, CDR1 MNHEY and CDR2 SVGEGT. Trimming at V came to 5 bases and at J to 7 bases, leaving 8 bases not matched to a gene.